A selection of T cell receptor beta chains follows, all from one sample in a study of cytomegalovirus exposure and HLA in healthy donors. The protocol was immunoSEQ multiplex PCR, while the TCRdb copy is restricted to in-frame clones and leaves out a portion. The sample gives 190,000 or so clones, roughly 80% of which show up once; 6.5% is in the top ten. Sample: PBMCs. These receptor sequences come from a woman aged 50 to 60 in good health and CMV-seropositive. Each CDR3 is given with its conserved first and last residue. D genes are given only for firm matches. Where a row states a size, it is once, few, many or the class of an expanded clone; other rows omit it.

J	D	V	size	CDR3	DNA
TRBJ2-1	TRBD2	TRBV11-2	.	CASSLWAGGDYNEQFF	TGTGCCAGCAGCTTATGGGCGGGGGGGGATTACAATGAGCAGTTCTTC
TRBJ2-3	.	TRBV27	.	CASSRGSTDTQYF	TGTGCCAGCAGTAGGGGGTCCACAGATACGCAGTATTTT
TRBJ1-1	TRBD1	TRBV7-9	.	CASSRLRDSGAFF	TGTGCCAGCAGCCGTCTCCGGGACAGCGGAGCTTTCTTT
TRBJ2-2	TRBD1	TRBV10-2	.	CASSPGTVNTGELFF	TGCGCCAGCAGCCCCGGGACAGTGAACACCGGGGAGCTGTTTTTT
TRBJ2-5	TRBD2	TRBV19	once	CASSIAGLAGPQETQYF	TGTGCCAGTAGTATAGCCGGACTAGCGGGGCCGCAAGAGACCCAGTACTTC
TRBJ1-3	.	TRBV18	.	CASSPVRASGNTIYF	TGTGCCAGCTCACCAGTGAGGGCCTCTGGAAACACCATATATTTT
TRBJ1-4	TRBD1	TRBV5-1	.	CATKPGTANEKLFF	TGCGCCACCAAGCCCGGGACAGCTAATGAAAAACTGTTTTTT
TRBJ2-5	TRBD1	TRBV6-6	.	CASSYSRQGLQETQYF	TGTGCCAGCAGTTACTCTAGACAGGGCCTTCAAGAGACCCAGTACTTC
TRBJ2-7	.	TRBV11-2	.	CASSPLFEFRYEQYF	TGTGCCAGCAGCCCCCTCTTTGAGTTCCGCTACGAGCAGTACTTC
TRBJ2-7	TRBD1	TRBV5-8	once	CASSSGQGGYEQYF	TGTGCCAGCAGTTCGGGACAGGGGGGGTACGAGCAGTACTTC
TRBJ1-1	.	TRBV6-6	.	CASSYDQVWAEAFF	TGTGCCAGCAGTTACGATCAGGTTTGGGCTGAAGCTTTCTTT
TRBJ1-2	.	TRBV15	.	CATSSGQSYGYTF	TGTGCCACCAGCAGTGGACAGTCCTATGGCTACACCTTC
TRBJ2-7	.	TRBV18	.	CASSPGETSSYEQYF	TGTGCCAGCTCCCCCGGGGAGACATCGTCCTACGAGCAGTACTTC
TRBJ2-2	TRBD2	TRBV9	.	CASSVGGLANTGELFF	TGTGCCAGCAGCGTAGGAGGACTAGCGAACACCGGGGAGCTGTTTTTT
TRBJ2-6	TRBD1	TRBV5-4	few	CASSLMRGPGANGLTF	TGTGCCAGCAGCTTGATGAGGGGGCCTGGGGCCAACGGCCTGACTTTC
TRBJ2-7	TRBD1	TRBV2	.	CASSAFGTGWEQYF	TGTGCCAGCAGTGCTTTCGGGACAGGGTGGGAGCAGTACTTC
TRBJ1-5	TRBD1	TRBV30	.	CAWSPGTGDQPQHF	TGTGCCTGGAGCCCCGGGACAGGGGATCAGCCCCAGCATTTT
TRBJ2-2	.	TRBV4-2	.	CASSQGSSDTGELFF	TGTGCCAGCAGCCAGGGGTCTAGCGACACCGGGGAGCTGTTTTTT
TRBJ1-1	.	TRBV2	.	CASGERGLGTEAFF	TGTGCCAGCGGAGAAAGAGGTTTGGGCACTGAAGCTTTCTTT
TRBJ1-5	.	TRBV28	.	CASRGGWAHRGNQPQHF	TGTGCCAGCAGGGGGGGGTGGGCCCATAGGGGCAATCAGCCCCAGCATTTT
TRBJ1-3	.	TRBV13	.	CASSFSLSVGGLTGNTIYF	TGTGCCAGCAGCTTTTCCCTCTCCGTCGGGGGACTGACTGGAAACACCATATATTTT
TRBJ1-6	.	TRBV5-1	.	CASSFGSANSPLHF	TGCGCCAGCAGCTTCGGGAGCGCGAATTCACCCCTCCACTTT
TRBJ1-2	.	TRBV6-4	.	CASSVGGNGYTF	TGTGCCAGCAGTGTAGGGGGAAATGGCTACACCTTC
TRBJ1-3	.	TRBV13	.	CASSSGRPPSNTIYF	TGTGCCAGCAGCTCAGGGCGGCCTCCTTCAAACACCATATATTTT